This T cell receptor beta chain was found in a study of blood T cells in healthy people across ages (dated by TCRdb to about 2015). General notes on the study: In model experiments, template switching captured roughly one uniquely barcoded TCR beta cDNA molecule for every two T cells. Using deep sequencing normalized with unique cDNA molecular identifiers, the study measured how TCR beta repertoire diversity changes with age. Four age groups were formed from the donors: young (average approximately 15 years), middle-aged (around 39), aged (approximately 60) and long-lived (about 80). Using the same blood draw, the study looked at two additional independent replicas of 1 million unique cDNA reads for two donors, one aged 18 to 29 and the other aged 80 or older.

Overall study outcomes, separate from this receptor: Because profiling used bulk unsorted PBMCs, naive and antigen-experienced compartments could not be compared conclusively. Total diversity estimates from one million sequenced T cells were considered lower bounds and underestimates. Donor CMV infection status was unknown, potentially confounding age-related changes in expanded clonotypes. The percentage of naive T cells measured by flow cytometry correlated strongly with observed TCR beta diversity. Compared with the aged group, the long-lived group had more naive CD4+ T cells, fewer expanded clones and increased TCR diversity, a pattern suggesting age selection. As age increased, observed TCR beta diversity per million T cells dropped in a roughly linear way, and a significant reduction was already evident by age 40.

Systemically healthy Caucasian individuals from Russia, approximately 39 in total and aged roughly 6 to 100 years, were included as donors. Roughly 9.5 milliliters of peripheral blood were drawn from each donor into EDTA-treated Vacutainer tubes. PBMCs were isolated by Ficoll-Paque density-gradient centrifugation, with at least 7 million obtained per sample. Total RNA, at least 6 micrograms per sample, was extracted from PBMCs with Trizol reagent. For every donor, an aliquot of PBMCs went through flow cytometry to measure the percentages of naive CD45RAhigh/CD27high T cells. Library construction relied on 5' RACE. The instrument given in TCRdb is Illumina HiSeq 2500. A second about 7 to 12 cycle PCR used a sample-barcoded 5' primer and a J-beta primer mix. Each TCR beta cDNA molecule received a unique molecular identifier from a template-switch 5' adaptor carrying 12 random nucleotides. At least 2.5 million CDR3-containing paired-end reads were obtained from each sample. First-strand cDNA was synthesized from all RNA with the Mint cDNA synthesis kit, primed by a TRBC-specific oligonucleotide. Following uracil-DNA glycosylase treatment, a first 18-cycle PCR with universal primers M1SS and BC2_uni_R was performed on all cDNA. Per the source publication's procedure: For normalization, 1 million high-quality reads, each with a distinct molecular identifier, were randomly selected from each sample. Reads with shared molecular identifiers were discarded instead of being binned into consensus sequences. MiTCR, with a Q25 quality threshold and the strictest error-elimination algorithm, was used for CDR3 identification, clonotype clustering and error correction. Lower-bound total TCR beta diversity was estimated with a nonparametric unseen species model using Euler transformation. TCRdb applied fastp at Q25 and MiXCR to the public reads, then kept only in-frame beta chains. Each entry merges the rows of one CDR3 protein and shows their most common DNA and genes. What appears here as the V and J calls and clone size reflects TCRdb's work, not the paper's. This sample lists about 720,000 distinct CDR3 sequences; about 25% were detected once. The top ten hold under 4.5% of the sample.

CDR1 is given as MNHNS and CDR2 as SASEGT, both from the germline V gene. V sheds 5 bases and J sheds 0 bases, leaving 15 bases between their ends. Inclusive of the bounding cysteine and phenylalanine, the CDR3 is 16 residues long. The read is trimmed to its CDR3 DNA, 48 bases read in frame from base 1. Note on this clonotype: Its antigen specificity is not known. Nothing much larger sits one base from this clone, and base qualities are not available.

These data also featured in a second study, about T cells of mothers and their children. The second paper states: Nine systemically healthy Caucasian individuals served as donors, namely three mothers together with their six children. cDNA synthesis used all of the extracted RNA, with 1.5 ug of RNA in each 15 ul reaction. In the second PCR, the M1S primer introduced both the sample barcodes and 2-4 random nucleotides. More than 9 million TCR beta CDR3 reads were obtained from each mother, and 2.5 million to 3 million reads were obtained from each child. Thymic selection similarly shapes TCR recombination output in related and unrelated pairs, with minor effect from inherited differences. Related mother-child pairs always showed normalized repertoire overlap that was slightly higher than in unrelated mother-child pairs, though the difference was never significant. With a sensitivity of approximately 100 clones per million clonotypes, no persistent microchimeric T cell clones were detected. Deep NGS was used in the study to compare the TCR beta repertoires of mothers and children and to look for features that separate related mother-child pairs from unrelated individuals. Mothers averaged roughly 40 +/- 4 years of age and children averaged about 10 +/- 4 years. After adapter ligation was performed with NEBNext reagents, the libraries were sequenced on an Illumina HiSeq 2000 with 100+100 nt paired-end reads. To avoid cross-contamination, the mother libraries and the child libraries were prepared a month apart and sequenced in separate runs. Each donor had between roughly 500,000 and 2,200,000 distinct TCR beta clonotypes identified. Naive TCR beta clonotypes were estimated from low-frequency clonotypes matched to each donor's FACS-determined naive share, without sorting.

The sequence derives from a boy under 18 in good health. The chain is made from TRBV6-1 and TRBJ2-3; no D gene call is confident. Sequences were obtained from blood. The DNA sequence follows: TGTGCCAGCAGTCCGGCCGGGCTCCTAAGCACAGATACGCAGTATTTT. Its amino acids are CASSPAGLLSTDTQYF.